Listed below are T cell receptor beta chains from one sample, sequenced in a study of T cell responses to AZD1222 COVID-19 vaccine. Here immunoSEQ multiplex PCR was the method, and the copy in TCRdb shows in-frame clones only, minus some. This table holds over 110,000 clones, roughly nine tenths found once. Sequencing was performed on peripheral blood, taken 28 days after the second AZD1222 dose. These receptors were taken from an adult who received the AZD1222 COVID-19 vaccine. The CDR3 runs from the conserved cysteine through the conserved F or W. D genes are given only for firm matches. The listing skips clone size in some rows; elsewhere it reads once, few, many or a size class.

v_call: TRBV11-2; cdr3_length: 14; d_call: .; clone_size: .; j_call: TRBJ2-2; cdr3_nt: TGTGCCAGCAGCTTTGGGCGGTATGGCGGGGAGCTGTTTTTT; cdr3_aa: CASSFGRYGGELFF
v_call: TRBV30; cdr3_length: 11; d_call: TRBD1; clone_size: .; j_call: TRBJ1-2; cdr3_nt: TGTGCCTGCTTCAGGGGGCATGGCTACACCTTC; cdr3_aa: CACFRGHGYTF
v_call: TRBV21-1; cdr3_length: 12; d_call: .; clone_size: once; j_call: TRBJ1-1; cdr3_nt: TGTGCCAGCAGCAAAGGCGGAGGGGAAGCTTTCTTT; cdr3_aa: CASSKGGGEAFF
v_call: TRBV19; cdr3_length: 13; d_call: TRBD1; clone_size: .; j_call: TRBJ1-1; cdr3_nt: TGTGCCAGTACAACAGGGGCGACCACTGAAGCTTTCTTT; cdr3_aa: CASTTGATTEAFF
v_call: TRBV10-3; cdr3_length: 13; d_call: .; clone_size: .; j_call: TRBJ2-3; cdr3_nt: TGTGCCCTCCGGGACCGGGATCAAGATACGCAGTATTTT; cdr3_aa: CALRDRDQDTQYF
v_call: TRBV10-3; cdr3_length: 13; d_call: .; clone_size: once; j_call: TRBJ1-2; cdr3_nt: TGTGCCATCAGTGTGGGAGAGCAGGGAGGCTACACCTTC; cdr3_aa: CAISVGEQGGYTF
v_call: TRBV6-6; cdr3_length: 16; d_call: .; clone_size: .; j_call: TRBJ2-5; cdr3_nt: TGTGCCAGCAGTTACGTCCAGCGGAGGTACCAAGAGACCCAGTACTTC; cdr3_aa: CASSYVQRRYQETQYF
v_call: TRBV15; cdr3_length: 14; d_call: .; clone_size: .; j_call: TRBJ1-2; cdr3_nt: TGTGCCACCAGCAGAGCCAGGGAGTACTATGGCTACACCTTC; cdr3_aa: CATSRAREYYGYTF
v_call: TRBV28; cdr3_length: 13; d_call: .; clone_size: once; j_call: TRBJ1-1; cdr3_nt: TGTGCCACCCTCCCCGACAGTAACACTGAAGCTTTCTTT; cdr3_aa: CATLPDSNTEAFF
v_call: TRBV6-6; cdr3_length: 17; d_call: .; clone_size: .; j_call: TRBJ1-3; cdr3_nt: TGTGCCAGCAGTCCCCGGGACACCGGCAGGTCAGGAAACACCATATATTTT; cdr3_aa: CASSPRDTGRSGNTIYF
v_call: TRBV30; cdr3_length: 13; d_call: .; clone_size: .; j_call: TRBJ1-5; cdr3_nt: TGTGCCTGGAGCCCTAATAGCAATCAGCCCCAGCATTTT; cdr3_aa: CAWSPNSNQPQHF
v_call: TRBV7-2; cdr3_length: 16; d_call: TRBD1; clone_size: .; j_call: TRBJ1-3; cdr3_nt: TGTGCCAGCAGCTTCTGGACAGGGCACTCTGGAAACACCATATATTTT; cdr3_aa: CASSFWTGHSGNTIYF
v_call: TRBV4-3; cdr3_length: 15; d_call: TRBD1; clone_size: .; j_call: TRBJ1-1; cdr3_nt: TGCGCCAGCAGCCCGGGTAAGGGACAGGGCGCTGAAGCTTTCTTT; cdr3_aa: CASSPGKGQGAEAFF
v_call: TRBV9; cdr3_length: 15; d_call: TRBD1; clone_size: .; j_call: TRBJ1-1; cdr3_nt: TGTGCCAGCAGCGTTTCCGGGACAGGCAACACTGAAGCTTTCTTT; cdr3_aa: CASSVSGTGNTEAFF
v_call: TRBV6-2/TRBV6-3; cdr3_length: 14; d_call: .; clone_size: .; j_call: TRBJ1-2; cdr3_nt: TGTGCCAGCAGTACCGCGATGGACCCCTATGGCTACACCTTC; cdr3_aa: CASSTAMDPYGYTF
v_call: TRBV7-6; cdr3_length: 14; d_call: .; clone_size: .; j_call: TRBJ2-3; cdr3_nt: TGTGCCAGCAGCTTTCAACCCGGTGCAGATACGCAGTATTTT; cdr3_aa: CASSFQPGADTQYF
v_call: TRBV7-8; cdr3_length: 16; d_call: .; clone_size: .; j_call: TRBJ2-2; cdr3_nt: TGTGCCAGCAGCTTTTCTGCGGGGTTTGACACCGGGGAGCTGTTTTTT; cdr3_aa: CASSFSAGFDTGELFF
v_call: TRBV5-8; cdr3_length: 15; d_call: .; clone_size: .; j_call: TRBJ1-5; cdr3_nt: TGTGCCAGCAGCCCCGGGACGGATAGCAATCAGCCCCAGCATTTT; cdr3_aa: CASSPGTDSNQPQHF
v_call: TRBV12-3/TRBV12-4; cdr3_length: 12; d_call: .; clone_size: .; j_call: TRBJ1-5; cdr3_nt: TGTGCCAGCAGTTTAGCTAGGCGGCCCCAGCATTTT; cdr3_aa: CASSLARRPQHF
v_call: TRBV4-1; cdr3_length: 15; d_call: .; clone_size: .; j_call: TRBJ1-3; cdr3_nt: TGCGCCAGCAGCCAACCCAGGGTTAAAGGAAACACCATATATTTT; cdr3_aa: CASSQPRVKGNTIYF
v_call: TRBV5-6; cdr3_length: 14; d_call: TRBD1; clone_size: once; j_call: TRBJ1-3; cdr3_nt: TGTGCCAGCAGCTCGTCAGGGGGAAGAAACACCATATATTTT; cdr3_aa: CASSSSGGRNTIYF
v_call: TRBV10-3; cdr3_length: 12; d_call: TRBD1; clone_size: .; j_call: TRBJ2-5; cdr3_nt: TGTGCCCCCTCGGCAGGGGGAGAGACCCAGTACTTC; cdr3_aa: CAPSAGGETQYF
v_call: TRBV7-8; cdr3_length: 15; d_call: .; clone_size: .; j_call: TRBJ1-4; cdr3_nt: TGTGCCAGCAGCTTACGTCCCACCTACAATGAAAAACTGTTTTTT; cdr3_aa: CASSLRPTYNEKLFF
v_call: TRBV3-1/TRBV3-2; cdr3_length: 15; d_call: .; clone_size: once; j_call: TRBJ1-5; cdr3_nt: TGTGCCAGCAGCCAAGACAGTAGGCGCAATCAGCCCCAGCATTTT; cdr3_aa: CASSQDSRRNQPQHF
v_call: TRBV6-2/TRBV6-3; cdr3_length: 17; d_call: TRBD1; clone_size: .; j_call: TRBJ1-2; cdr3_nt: TGTGCCAGCAGTTACTCGCGTGGGACAGCGCTCCCGTATGGCTACACCTTC; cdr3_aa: CASSYSRGTALPYGYTF
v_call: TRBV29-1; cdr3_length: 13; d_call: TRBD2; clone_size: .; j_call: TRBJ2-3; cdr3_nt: TGCAGCGTCGGACTAGCGCTCACAGATACGCAGTATTTT; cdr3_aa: CSVGLALTDTQYF
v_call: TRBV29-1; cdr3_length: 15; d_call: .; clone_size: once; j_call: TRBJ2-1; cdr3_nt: TGCAGCGTTGAAGAATTGGGGGCCCACTACAATGAGCAGTTCTTC; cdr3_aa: CSVEELGAHYNEQFF
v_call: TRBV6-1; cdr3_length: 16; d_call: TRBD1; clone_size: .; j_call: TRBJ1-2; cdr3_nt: TGTGCCAGCAGTGGGAGGGCAGGGGGACCGTTCTATGGCTACACCTTC; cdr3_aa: CASSGRAGGPFYGYTF
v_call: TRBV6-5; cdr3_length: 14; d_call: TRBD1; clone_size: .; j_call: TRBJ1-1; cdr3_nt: TGTGCCAGCAGCAGCCAGGGGGCTTGGACTGAAGCTTTCTTT; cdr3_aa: CASSSQGAWTEAFF
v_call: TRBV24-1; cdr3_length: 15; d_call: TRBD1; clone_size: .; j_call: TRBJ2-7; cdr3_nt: TGTGCCACCAGCTACAGGGGCGTACGGTTTATCGAGCAGTACTTC; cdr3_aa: CATSYRGVRFIEQYF
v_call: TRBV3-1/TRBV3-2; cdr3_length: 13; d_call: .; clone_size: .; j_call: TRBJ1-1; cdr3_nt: TGTGCCAGCAGCCAGACAAGAAAGACTGAAGCTTTCTTT; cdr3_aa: CASSQTRKTEAFF
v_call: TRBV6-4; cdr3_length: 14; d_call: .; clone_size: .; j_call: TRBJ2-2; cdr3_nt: TGTGCCAGCGGGAGAGAAGGGGGCACCGGGGAGCTGTTTTTT; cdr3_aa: CASGREGGTGELFF
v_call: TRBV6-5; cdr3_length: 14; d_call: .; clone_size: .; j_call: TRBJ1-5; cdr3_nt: TGTGCCAGCAGAGGGGGGGCGGGCAATCAGCCCCAGCATTTT; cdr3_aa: CASRGGAGNQPQHF
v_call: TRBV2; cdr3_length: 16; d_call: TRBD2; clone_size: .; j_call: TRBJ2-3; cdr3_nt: TGTGCCCGTAGACGGGGGGCGGGAGGGCCCACAGATACGCAGTATTTT; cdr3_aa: CARRRGAGGPTDTQYF
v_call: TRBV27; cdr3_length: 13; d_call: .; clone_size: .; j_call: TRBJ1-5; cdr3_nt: TGTGCCAGCAGTTTAAGGGCTGATCAGCCCCAGCATTTT; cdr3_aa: CASSLRADQPQHF
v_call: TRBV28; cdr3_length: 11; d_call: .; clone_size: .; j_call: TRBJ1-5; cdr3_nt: TGTGCCAGCAACGGCAATCAGCCCCAGCATTTT; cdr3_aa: CASNGNQPQHF
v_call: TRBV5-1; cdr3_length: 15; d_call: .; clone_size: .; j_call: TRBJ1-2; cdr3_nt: TGCGCCAGCAGCTTGGGTGTGGGCCTGAGCTATGGCTACACCTTC; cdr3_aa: CASSLGVGLSYGYTF
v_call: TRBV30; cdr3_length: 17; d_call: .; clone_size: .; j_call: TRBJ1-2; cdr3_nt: TGTGCCTGGAGTGTATTCTACATGGCAGGGACTAACTATGGCTACACCTTC; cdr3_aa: CAWSVFYMAGTNYGYTF
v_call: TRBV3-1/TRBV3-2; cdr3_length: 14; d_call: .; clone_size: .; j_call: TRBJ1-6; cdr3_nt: TGTGCCAGCAGCCAAGGGACGGGAAATTCACCCCTCCACTTT; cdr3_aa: CASSQGTGNSPLHF
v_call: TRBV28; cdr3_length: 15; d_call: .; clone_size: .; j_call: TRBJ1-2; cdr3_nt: TGTGCCAGCAGCATCGACTCCCAAGGGAACTATGGCTACACCTTC; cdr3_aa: CASSIDSQGNYGYTF
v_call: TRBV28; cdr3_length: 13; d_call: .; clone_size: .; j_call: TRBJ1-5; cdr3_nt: TGTGCCAGCAGGGGGAATAGCAATCAGCCCCAGCATTTT; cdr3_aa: CASRGNSNQPQHF
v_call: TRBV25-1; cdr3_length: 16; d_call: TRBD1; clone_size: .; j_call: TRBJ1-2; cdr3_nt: TGTGCCAGCAACACCCTGGACGGGACAGGAAGAAACGGCTACACCTTC; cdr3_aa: CASNTLDGTGRNGYTF
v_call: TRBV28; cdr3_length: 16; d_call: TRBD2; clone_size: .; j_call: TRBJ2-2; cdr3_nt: TGTGCCAGCAGCCGGGGGAGCGGGATGAACACCGGGGAGCTGTTTTTT; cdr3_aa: CASSRGSGMNTGELFF
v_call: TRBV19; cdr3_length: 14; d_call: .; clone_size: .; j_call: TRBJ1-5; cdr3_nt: TGTGCCAGTGGGGCGGGCAGAAGCAATCAGCCCCAGCATTTT; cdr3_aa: CASGAGRSNQPQHF
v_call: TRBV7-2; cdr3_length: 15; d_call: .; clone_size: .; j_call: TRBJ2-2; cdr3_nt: TGTGCCAGCAGCCCGCTTGGGGGCTGGACCGGGGAGCTGTTTTTT; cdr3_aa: CASSPLGGWTGELFF
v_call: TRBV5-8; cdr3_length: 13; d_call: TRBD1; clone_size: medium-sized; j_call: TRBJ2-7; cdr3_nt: TGTGCCAGCAGCTTAATACAGGGGTTCGAGCAGTACTTC; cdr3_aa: CASSLIQGFEQYF
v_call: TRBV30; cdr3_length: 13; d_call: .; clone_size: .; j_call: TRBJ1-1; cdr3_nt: TGTGCCTGGACCCTATGGGGAAGGGCTGAAGCTTTCTTT; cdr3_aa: CAWTLWGRAEAFF
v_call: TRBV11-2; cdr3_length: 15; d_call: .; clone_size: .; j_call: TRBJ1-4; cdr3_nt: TGTGCCAGCAACTTCATACAGGGCCCAGGGGAAAAACTGTTTTTT; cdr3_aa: CASNFIQGPGEKLFF
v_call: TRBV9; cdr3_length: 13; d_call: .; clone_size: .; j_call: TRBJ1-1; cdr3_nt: TGTGCCAGCAGCGTACCCGGGAACACTGAAGCTTTCTTT; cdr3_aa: CASSVPGNTEAFF
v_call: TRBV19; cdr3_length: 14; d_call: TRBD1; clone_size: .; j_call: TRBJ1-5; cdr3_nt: TGTGCCAGTAGTACTAGGACAGGGATGACGCCCCAGCATTTT; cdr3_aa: CASSTRTGMTPQHF
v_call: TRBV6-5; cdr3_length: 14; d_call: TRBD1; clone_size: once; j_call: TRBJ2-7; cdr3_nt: TGTGCCAGCAGCCTATGGACAGGGGCCCACGAGCAGTACTTC; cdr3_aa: CASSLWTGAHEQYF
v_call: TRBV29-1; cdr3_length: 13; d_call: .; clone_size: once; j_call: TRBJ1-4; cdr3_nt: TGCAGCGCGAAGGGTCGGCTTAATGAAAAACTGTTTTTT; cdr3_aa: CSAKGRLNEKLFF